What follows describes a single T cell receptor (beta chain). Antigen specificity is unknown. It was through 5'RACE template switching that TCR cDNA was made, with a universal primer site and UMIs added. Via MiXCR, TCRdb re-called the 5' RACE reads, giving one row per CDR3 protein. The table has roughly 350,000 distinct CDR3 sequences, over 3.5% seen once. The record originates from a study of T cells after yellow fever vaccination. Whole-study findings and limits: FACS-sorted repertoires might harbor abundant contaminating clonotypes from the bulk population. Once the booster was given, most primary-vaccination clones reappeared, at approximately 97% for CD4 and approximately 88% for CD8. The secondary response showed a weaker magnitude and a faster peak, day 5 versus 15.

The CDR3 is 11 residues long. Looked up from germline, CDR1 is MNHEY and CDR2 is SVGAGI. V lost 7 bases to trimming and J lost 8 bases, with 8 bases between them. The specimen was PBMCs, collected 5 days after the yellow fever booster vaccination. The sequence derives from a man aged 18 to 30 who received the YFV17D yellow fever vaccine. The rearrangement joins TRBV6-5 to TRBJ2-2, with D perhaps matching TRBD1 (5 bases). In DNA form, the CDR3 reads TGTGCCAGCAATGCAGGGGGGGAGCTGTTTTTT. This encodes CASNAGGELFF.